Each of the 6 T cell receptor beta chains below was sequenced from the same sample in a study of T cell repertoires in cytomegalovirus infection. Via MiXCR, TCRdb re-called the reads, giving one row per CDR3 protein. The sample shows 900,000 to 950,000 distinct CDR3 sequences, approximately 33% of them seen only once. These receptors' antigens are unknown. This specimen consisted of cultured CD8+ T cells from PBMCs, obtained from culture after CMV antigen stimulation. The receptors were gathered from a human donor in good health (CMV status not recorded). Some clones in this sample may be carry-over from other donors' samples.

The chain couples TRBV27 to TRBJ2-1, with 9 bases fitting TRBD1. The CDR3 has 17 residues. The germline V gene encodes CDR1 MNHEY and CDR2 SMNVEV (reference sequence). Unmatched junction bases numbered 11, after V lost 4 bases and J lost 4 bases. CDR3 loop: CASSSPLRDREYNEQFF. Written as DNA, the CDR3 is TGTGCCAGCAGTTCCCCGCTGCGGGACAGGGAGTACAATGAGCAGTTCTTC.

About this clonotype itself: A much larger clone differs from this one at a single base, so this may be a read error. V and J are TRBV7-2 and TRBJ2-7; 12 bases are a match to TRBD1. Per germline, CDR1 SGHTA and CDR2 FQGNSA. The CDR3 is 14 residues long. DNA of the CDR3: TGTGCCAGCAGCAGCGGGACAGGGGGCTACGAGCAGTGCGTC. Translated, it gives CASSSGTGGYEQCV.

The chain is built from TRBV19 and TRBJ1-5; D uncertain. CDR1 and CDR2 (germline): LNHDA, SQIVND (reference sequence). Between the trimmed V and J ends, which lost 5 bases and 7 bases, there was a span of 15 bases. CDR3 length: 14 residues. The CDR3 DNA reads TGTGCCAGTAGTCTTGGATATCTCCAGCAGCCCCAGCATTTT. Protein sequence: CASSLGYLQQPQHF.

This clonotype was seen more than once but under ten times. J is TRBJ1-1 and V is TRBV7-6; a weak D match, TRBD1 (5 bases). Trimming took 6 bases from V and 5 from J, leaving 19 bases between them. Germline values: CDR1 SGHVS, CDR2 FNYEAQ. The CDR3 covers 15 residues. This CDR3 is CASRNPGTQWTEAFF. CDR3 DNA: TGTGCCAGCAGAAATCCCGGGACCCAATGGACTGAAGCTTTCTTT.

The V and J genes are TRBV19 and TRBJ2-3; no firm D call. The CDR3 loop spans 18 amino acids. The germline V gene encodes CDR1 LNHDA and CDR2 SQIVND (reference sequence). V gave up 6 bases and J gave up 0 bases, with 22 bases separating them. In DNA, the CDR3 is TGTGCCAGTAGGTTAAAATCTTTTACTGCCACTAGCACAGATACGCAGTATTTT. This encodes CASRLKSFTATSTDTQYF.

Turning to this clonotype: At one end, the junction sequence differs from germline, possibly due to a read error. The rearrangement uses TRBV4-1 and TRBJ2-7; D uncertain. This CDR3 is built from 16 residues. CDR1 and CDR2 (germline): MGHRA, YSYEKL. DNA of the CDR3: TGTGCCAGCAGCCAAGAGGCGGTGGGTTACTCCTACGAGCAGTACTTC. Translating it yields CASSQEAVGYSYEQYF.